This T cell receptor (beta chain) was obtained from a study of cytomegalovirus exposure and HLA in healthy donors. As for the study in general: HLA-typed donors were the source of about 85 million unique TCRs, which an early data release held. Across a few hundred genotyped donors, approximately 81% landed in the Caucasian-associated ancestry cluster. General study findings and limits: The Asian-associated ancestry cluster reportedly had fewer N-insertions than the roughly 670-donor mean in a later analysis.

Primers: 60 Vbeta forward and 13 Jbeta reverse. Sequencing used immunoSEQ multiplex PCR; TCRdb keeps in-frame clones, though not all of them. Of approximately 54,000 clones in the sample, about four fifths were seen once. Per germline, CDR1 GTSNPN and CDR2 SVGIG (reference sequence). Trimming took 0 bases from V and 3 from J; bases not matched to a gene: 1. The CDR3 length is 15 residues. This clone has just one count. Antigen: not known. The chain has TRBV30 and TRBJ2-3, with TRBD2 matching 12 bases. Sample: PBMCs. The origin of this receptor is a young woman in good health and CMV-seronegative. Here the CDR3 reads CAWSVTSGRTDTQYF. CDR3 nucleotide sequence: TGTGCCTGGAGTGTAACTAGCGGGAGGACAGATACGCAGTATTTT.